The clone carrying this T cell receptor (beta chain) was counted ten times or more. The data belong to a study of T-cell reconstitution after alpha-beta-depleted transplantation in children. CDR3 length equals 15 residues. Germline V lookup: CDR1 SGHTA, CDR2 FQGNSA. With 0 bases clipped from V and 5 bases from J, the junction kept 6 bases outside the gene matches. Unique molecular identifiers were used to barcode this TCRbeta library. TCRdb re-called the PCR reads through MiXCR, storing one row per CDR3 protein. The table has about 610,000 distinct CDR3 sequences, roughly a tenth seen once. This chain joins TRBV7-2 and TRBJ1-2; 7 positions agree with TRBD1. This material consisted of PBMCs from the stem cell graft donor, taken from the stem cell graft. The sequence came from a human donor who donated a stem cell graft to a child with acute myeloid leukemia. The CDR3 region is CASSLAPQGNYGYTF. Here the CDR3 DNA reads TGTGCCAGCAGCTTAGCCCCACAGGGGAATTATGGCTACACCTTC.